Listed below are T cell receptor beta chains from one sample, sequenced in a study of response to subunit inactivated influenza vaccine. MiXCR, applied by TCRdb to the RT-PCR reads, yields one record per CDR3 protein. In the table there are around 570,000 distinct CDR3 sequences, over 9% of which are singletons. These data also formed part of another study, on T cells expressing NK-cell markers.

Source: PBMCs from blood, taken on the day of vaccination. These receptors were obtained from a man over 45 who received an inactivated influenza vaccine. Both conserved end residues are part of each CDR3. A D gene is named only where the DNA matches it firmly. Clone sizes are given selectively: once, few, many, or a class where the clone is expanded.

v_gene: TRBV7-2; d_gene: TRBD1; abundance: once; j_gene: TRBJ2-1; CDR3nt: TGTGCCAGCAGCCCCCGCCGGGGACAGGGGCTTGAGCAGTTCTTC; CDR3aa: CASSPRRGQGLEQFF
v_gene: TRBV20-1; d_gene: NA; abundance: NA; j_gene: TRBJ2-1; CDR3nt: TGCAGTGCACCGAGGGGCGGTGCCTCCTACAATGAGCAGTTCTTC; CDR3aa: CSAPRGGASYNEQFF
v_gene: TRBV28; d_gene: NA; abundance: few; j_gene: TRBJ1-5; CDR3nt: TGTGCCAGCAGTTCAGGCGGGGGGGGCTGGAGCAATCAGCCCCAGCATTTT; CDR3aa: CASSSGGGGWSNQPQHF
v_gene: TRBV4-1; d_gene: NA; abundance: NA; j_gene: TRBJ2-7; CDR3nt: TGCGCCAGCAGCCAAGAACGGGGCCTCTCCTACGAGCAGTACTTC; CDR3aa: CASSQERGLSYEQYF
v_gene: TRBV7-2; d_gene: NA; abundance: few; j_gene: TRBJ2-5; CDR3nt: TGTGCCAGCAGCTCCGCGGGGGCCCGCGGGACCCAGTACTTC; CDR3aa: CASSSAGARGTQYF
v_gene: TRBV11-3; d_gene: NA; abundance: few; j_gene: TRBJ2-3; CDR3nt: TGTGCCAGCAGCTTAGATAGGTCCGGAGATACGCAGTATTTT; CDR3aa: CASSLDRSGDTQYF
v_gene: TRBV20-1; d_gene: NA; abundance: few; j_gene: TRBJ2-1; CDR3nt: TGCAGTGCTAGAGAGTACGGGAGAGGAGATGAGCAGTTCTTC; CDR3aa: CSAREYGRGDEQFF
v_gene: TRBV5-1; d_gene: NA; abundance: few; j_gene: TRBJ2-3; CDR3nt: TGCGCCAGCAGCTTGGGACAGGCATTGGATACGCAGTATTTT; CDR3aa: CASSLGQALDTQYF
v_gene: TRBV2; d_gene: NA; abundance: many; j_gene: TRBJ2-7; CDR3nt: TGTGCCAGCAGTGCTCTTGTACTAAGCGGATTTTCCTACGAGCAGTACTTC; CDR3aa: CASSALVLSGFSYEQYF
v_gene: TRBV29-1; d_gene: NA; abundance: few; j_gene: TRBJ1-4; CDR3nt: TGCAGCGTCTCACCAAGGGCCGCTAATGAAAAACTGTTTTTT; CDR3aa: CSVSPRAANEKLFF
v_gene: TRBV7-9; d_gene: TRBD1; abundance: NA; j_gene: TRBJ1-2; CDR3nt: TGTGCCAGCAGCTTAGACGTGCCGGGACAGGGACACTATGGCTACACCTTC; CDR3aa: CASSLDVPGQGHYGYTF
v_gene: TRBV6-2/TRBV6-3; d_gene: NA; abundance: few; j_gene: TRBJ2-2; CDR3nt: TGTGCCAGCAGCCCTCTAGCGCGCGGGGAGCTGTTTTTT; CDR3aa: CASSPLARGELFF
v_gene: TRBV20-1; d_gene: NA; abundance: NA; j_gene: TRBJ2-1; CDR3nt: TGCAGTGCCCTTCCGACAGGTCCCAGCTCCTACAATGAGCAGTTCTTC; CDR3aa: CSALPTGPSSYNEQFF
v_gene: TRBV29-1; d_gene: NA; abundance: NA; j_gene: TRBJ1-2; CDR3nt: TGCAGCGTCACCTCGGGGACCTCTAACTATGGCTACACCTTC; CDR3aa: CSVTSGTSNYGYTF
v_gene: TRBV12-3/TRBV12-4; d_gene: TRBD1; abundance: NA; j_gene: TRBJ2-1; CDR3nt: TGTGCCAGCACCCGGGACAGGGGCATCTATGAGCAGTTCTTC; CDR3aa: CASTRDRGIYEQFF
v_gene: TRBV28; d_gene: NA; abundance: many; j_gene: TRBJ1-6; CDR3nt: TGTGCCAGCAGTTTATGGCCGACGGTGGGGGGATCACCCCTCCACTTT; CDR3aa: CASSLWPTVGGSPLHF